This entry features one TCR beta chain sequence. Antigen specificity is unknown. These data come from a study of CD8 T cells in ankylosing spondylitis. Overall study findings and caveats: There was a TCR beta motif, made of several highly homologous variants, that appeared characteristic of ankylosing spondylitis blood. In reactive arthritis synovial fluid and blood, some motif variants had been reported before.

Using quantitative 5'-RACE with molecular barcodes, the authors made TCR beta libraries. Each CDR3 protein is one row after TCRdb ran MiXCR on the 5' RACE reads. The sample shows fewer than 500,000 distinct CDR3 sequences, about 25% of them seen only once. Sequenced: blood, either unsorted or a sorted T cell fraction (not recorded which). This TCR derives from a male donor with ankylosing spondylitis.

This chain's CDR3 is CASSLRQSGGYNEQFF. CDR3 coding DNA: TGTGCCAGCAGTTTAAGGCAGTCAGGGGGCTACAATGAGCAGTTCTTC. V usage is TRBV12-3 or TRBV12-4 and J usage is TRBJ2-1, with 7 bases lining up with TRBD1. The CDR3 has 16 residues. J gave up 3 bases and V 2 bases, and 7 bases lay outside the gene matches.